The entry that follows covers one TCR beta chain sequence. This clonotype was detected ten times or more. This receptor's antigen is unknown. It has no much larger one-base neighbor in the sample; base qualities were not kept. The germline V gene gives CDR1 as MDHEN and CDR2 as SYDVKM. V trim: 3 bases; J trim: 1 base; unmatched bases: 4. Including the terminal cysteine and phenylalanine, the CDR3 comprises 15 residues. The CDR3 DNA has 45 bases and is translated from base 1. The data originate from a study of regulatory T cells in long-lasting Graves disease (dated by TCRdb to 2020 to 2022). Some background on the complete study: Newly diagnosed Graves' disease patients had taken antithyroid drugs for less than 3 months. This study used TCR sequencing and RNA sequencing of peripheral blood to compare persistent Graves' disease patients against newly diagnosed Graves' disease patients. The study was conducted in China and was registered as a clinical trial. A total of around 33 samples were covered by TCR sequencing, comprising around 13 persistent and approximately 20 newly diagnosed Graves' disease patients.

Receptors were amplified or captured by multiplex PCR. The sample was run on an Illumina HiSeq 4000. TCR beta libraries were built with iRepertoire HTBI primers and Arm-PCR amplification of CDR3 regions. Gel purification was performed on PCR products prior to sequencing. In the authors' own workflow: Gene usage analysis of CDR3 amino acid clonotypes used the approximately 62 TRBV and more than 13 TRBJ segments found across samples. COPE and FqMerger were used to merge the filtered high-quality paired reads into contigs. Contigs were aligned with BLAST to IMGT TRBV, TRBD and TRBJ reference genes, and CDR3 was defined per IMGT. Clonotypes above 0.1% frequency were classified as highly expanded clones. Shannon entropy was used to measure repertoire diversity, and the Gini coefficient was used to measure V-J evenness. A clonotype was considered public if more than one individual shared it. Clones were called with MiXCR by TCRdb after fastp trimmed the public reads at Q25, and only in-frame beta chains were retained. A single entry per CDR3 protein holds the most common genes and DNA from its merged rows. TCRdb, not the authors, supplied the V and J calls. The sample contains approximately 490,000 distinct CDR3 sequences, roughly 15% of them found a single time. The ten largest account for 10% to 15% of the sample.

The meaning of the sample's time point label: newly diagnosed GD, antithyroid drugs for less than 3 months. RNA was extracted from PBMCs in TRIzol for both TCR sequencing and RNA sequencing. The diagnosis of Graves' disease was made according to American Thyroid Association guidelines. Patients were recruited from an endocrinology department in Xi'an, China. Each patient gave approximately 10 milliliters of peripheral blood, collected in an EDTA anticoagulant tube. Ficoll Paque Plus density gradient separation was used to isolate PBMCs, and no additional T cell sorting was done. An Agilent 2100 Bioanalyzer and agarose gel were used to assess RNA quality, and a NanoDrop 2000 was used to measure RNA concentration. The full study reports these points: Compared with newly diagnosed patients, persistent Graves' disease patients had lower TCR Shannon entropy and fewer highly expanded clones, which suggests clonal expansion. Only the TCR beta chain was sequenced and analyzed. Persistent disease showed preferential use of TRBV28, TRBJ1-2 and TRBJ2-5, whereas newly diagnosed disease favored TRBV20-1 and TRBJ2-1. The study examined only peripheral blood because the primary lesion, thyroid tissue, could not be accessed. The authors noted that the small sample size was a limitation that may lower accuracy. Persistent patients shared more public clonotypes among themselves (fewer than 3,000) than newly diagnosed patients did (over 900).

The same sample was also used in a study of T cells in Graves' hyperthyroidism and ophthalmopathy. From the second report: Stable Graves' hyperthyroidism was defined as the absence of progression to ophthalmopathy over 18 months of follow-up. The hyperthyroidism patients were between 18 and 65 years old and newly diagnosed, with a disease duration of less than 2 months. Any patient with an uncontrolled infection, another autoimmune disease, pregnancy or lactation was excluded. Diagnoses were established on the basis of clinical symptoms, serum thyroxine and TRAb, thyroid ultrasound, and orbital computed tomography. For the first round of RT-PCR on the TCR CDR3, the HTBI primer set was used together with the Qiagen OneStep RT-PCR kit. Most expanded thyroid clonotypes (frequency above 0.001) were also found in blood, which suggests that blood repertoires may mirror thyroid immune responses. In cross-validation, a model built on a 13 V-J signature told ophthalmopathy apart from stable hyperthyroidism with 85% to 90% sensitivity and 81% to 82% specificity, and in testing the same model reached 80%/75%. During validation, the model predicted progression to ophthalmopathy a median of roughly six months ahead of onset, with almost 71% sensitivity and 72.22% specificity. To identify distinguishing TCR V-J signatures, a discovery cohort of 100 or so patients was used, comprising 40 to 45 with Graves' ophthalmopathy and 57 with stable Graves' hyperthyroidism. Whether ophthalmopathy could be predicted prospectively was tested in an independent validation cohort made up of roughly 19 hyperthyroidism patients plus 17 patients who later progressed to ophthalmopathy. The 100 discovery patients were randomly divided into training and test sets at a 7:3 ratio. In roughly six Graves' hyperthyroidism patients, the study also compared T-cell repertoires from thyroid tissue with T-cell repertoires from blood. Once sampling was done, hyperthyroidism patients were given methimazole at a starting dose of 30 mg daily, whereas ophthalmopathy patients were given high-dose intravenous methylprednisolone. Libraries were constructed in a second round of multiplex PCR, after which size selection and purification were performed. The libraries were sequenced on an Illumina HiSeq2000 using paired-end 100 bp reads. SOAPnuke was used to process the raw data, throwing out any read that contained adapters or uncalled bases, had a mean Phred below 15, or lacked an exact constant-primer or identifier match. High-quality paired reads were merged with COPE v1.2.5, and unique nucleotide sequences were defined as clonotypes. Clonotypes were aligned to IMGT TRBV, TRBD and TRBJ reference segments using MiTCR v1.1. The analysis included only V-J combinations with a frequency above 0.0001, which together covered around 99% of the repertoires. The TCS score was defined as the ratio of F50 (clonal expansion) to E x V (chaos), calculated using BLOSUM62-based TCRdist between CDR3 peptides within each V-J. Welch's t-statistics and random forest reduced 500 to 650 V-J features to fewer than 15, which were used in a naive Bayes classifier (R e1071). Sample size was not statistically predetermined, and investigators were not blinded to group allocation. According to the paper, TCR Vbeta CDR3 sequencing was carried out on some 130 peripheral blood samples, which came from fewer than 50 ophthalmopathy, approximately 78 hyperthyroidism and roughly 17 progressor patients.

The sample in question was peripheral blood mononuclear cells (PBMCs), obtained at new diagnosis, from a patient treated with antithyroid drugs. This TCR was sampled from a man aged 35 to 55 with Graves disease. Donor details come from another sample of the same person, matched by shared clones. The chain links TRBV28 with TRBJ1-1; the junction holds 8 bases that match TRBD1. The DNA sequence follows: TGTGCCAGCAGTTTCTTCGACAGGGGGAACACTGAAGCTTTCTTT. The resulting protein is CASSFFDRGNTEAFF.